These T cell receptor beta chains were read from a single sample in a study of blood T cell repertoires in COVID-19. Measured with immunoSEQ multiplex PCR; TCRdb has only the in-frame clones, and not every one. The table has about 57,000 clones, 79% seen once; the top ten hold under 4%. Sequenced sample: peripheral blood. The receptors here all came from a man in his sixties with acute or convalescent COVID-19. CDR3s include the opening cysteine and the closing phenylalanine or tryptophan. The order of the fields is D gene, clone size, V gene, J gene, CDR3 DNA, CDR3 protein. D genes are given only for firm matches. Clone size is stated in some rows and not others, as once, few, many or a class when expanded.

D: .
size: .
V: TRBV6-2/TRBV6-3
J: TRBJ1-1
DNA: TGTGCCAGCAGTTATGGTAGAACCGAAGCTTTCTTT
CDR3: CASSYGRTEAFF

D: .
size: .
V: TRBV7-9
J: TRBJ1-3
DNA: TGTGCCATTCTCTCTGGAAACACCATATATTTT
CDR3: CAILSGNTIYF

D: .
size: .
V: TRBV20-1
J: TRBJ1-1
DNA: TGCAGTGCTCCCCGGAACACTGAAGCTTTCTTT
CDR3: CSAPRNTEAFF

D: .
size: .
V: TRBV27
J: TRBJ2-7
DNA: TGTGCCAGCAGTTTAACTTACTCCTACGAGCAGTACTTC
CDR3: CASSLTYSYEQYF

D: TRBD1
size: once
V: TRBV7-3
J: TRBJ1-1
DNA: TGTGCCAGCAGCCCCTCACAGGGGCGGACTGAAGCTTTCTTT
CDR3: CASSPSQGRTEAFF

D: TRBD2
size: .
V: TRBV27
J: TRBJ2-1
DNA: TGTGCCAGCAGTTTGAGAGGACTAGCGGTCGAAGGGCGTGACAATGAGCAGTTCTTC
CDR3: CASSLRGLAVEGRDNEQFF

D: .
size: .
V: TRBV19
J: TRBJ2-3
DNA: TGTGCCAGTAGTATGTCGGGAGTTGGTACAGATACGCAGTATTTT
CDR3: CASSMSGVGTDTQYF

D: .
size: .
V: TRBV9
J: TRBJ2-2
DNA: TGTGCCAGCAGCGTAAGTGGCGGGCCGAACACCGGGGAGCTGTTTTTT
CDR3: CASSVSGGPNTGELFF

D: .
size: few
V: TRBV30
J: TRBJ1-2
DNA: TGTGCCTGGAGTGGAGGTGGGTCTAGCTATGGCTACACCTTC
CDR3: CAWSGGGSSYGYTF

D: TRBD1
size: few
V: TRBV28
J: TRBJ1-1
DNA: TGTGCCAGTACCGGGACAGGGCGGGTTGAAGCTTTCTTT
CDR3: CASTGTGRVEAFF